The 10 T cell receptor beta chains given below trace back to one sample, sequenced in a study of blood T cell repertoires in COVID-19. The assay was immunoSEQ multiplex PCR, and TCRdb's table has in-frame clones only and misses some. The sample records about 120,000 clones, over 70% being singletons. Material: peripheral blood. Every receptor here comes from a man in his sixties or seventies with acute or convalescent COVID-19.

The V and J genes are TRBV5-1 and TRBJ2-3; D might be TRBD2 (5 bases). CDR3 length: 14 amino acids. Trimming left V 1 base short and J 0 bases short, with 6 bases between. Germline-derived CDR1 and CDR2 are SGHRS and YFSETQ. In nucleotides, the CDR3 is TGCGCCAGCAGCTTGCCGGGAAGCACAGATACGCAGTATTTT. It yields the protein CASSLPGSTDTQYF.

This clone was counted once. The genes are TRBV6-6 and TRBJ1-4, with 8 bases matching TRBD1. From germline, CDR1 is MNHNY and CDR2 SVGAGI (reference sequence). The CDR3 loop spans 18 amino acids. V was pared by 5 bases and J by 0 bases, with 11 bases of the junction left unmatched. The CDR3 DNA follows: TGTGCCAGCAGTCGTTTACAGGGGGAATCAGCAACTAATGAAAAACTGTTTTTT. It is translated as CASSRLQGESATNEKLFF.

V is TRBV21-1 and J is TRBJ2-5; the table gives TRBD2 as D, unverified against the DNA. TRBV21-1 is classified as a pseudogene. CDR3 size: 17 residues. The CDR3 reads CASSKDVAGGPPETQYF. CDR3 sequence (DNA): TGTGCCAGCAGCAAAGACGTAGCGGGGGGGCCCCCAGAGACCCAGTACTTC.

This clone was counted only a few times. The chain combines TRBV6-2 or TRBV6-3 with TRBJ1-5, with 9 bases identical to TRBD1. Germline V gives CDR1 MNHEY, CDR2 SVGEGT. V was pared by 2 bases and J by 2 bases, with 13 bases of the junction left unmatched. The CDR3 is 19 amino acids. The CDR3 sequence: CASSYEITGGAGGNQPQHF. As DNA, the CDR3 is TGTGCCAGCAGTTACGAGATAACAGGGGGCGCGGGAGGCAATCAGCCCCAGCATTTT.

The rearrangement joins TRBV14 to TRBJ1-1; possibly TRBD1 for D (5 bases). The CDR3 runs to 18 residues. Between the trimmed V and J ends, which lost 4 bases and 1 base, there was a span of 22 bases. In germline, CDR1 is SGHDN, CDR2 FVKESK. CDR3 loop: CASSPGVTVLYPNTEAFF. The CDR3 coding sequence is TGTGCCAGCAGCCCGGGAGTGACAGTACTATACCCGAACACTGAAGCTTTCTTT. Variable domain in full (rest from reference TRBV14 and TRBJ1-1): EAGVTQFPSHSVIEKGQTVTLRCDPISGHDNLYWYRRVMGKEIKFLLHFVKESKQDESGMPNNRFLAERTGGTYSTLKVQPAELEDSGVYFCASSPGVTVLYPNTEAFFGQGTRLTVV.

This clone was seen only a few times. The V gene is TRBV5-1, the J gene TRBJ2-3; D perhaps matches TRBD2 (5 bases). The CDR3 has 16 amino acids. Germline V lookup: CDR1 SGHRS, CDR2 YFSETQ. Trimming pared 0 bases from V and 3 bases from J, leaving 14 bases between. CDR3 sequence: CASSLDPRGPTDTQYF. The CDR3 nucleotides are TGCGCCAGCAGCTTGGATCCCCGGGGTCCGACAGATACGCAGTATTTT.

The chain carries TRBV5-4 and TRBJ2-2; 7 bases agree with TRBD2. CDR3 size: 13 residues. V gave up 4 bases and J gave up 7 bases; unmatched junction bases: 4. Germline V gene sequence: CDR1 SGHNT, CDR2 YYREEE (reference sequence). DNA of the CDR3: TGTGCCAGCAGCGCGAGGACTAGCGGGGAGCTGTTTTTT. The encoded protein is CASSARTSGELFF.

J is TRBJ1-1 and V is TRBV27; 10 bases are a match to TRBD1. The CDR3 extends over 18 amino acids. Unmatched junction bases numbered 12, after V lost 5 bases and J lost 0 bases. Germline V gives CDR1 MNHEY, CDR2 SMNVEV (reference sequence). In DNA form, the CDR3 reads TGTGCCAGCAGTCCCTTCCGGACAGGGGGGCCCATGAACACTGAAGCTTTCTTT. Amino acid sequence: CASSPFRTGGPMNTEAFF.

The chain uses TRBV7-3 and TRBJ1-4, with 9 bases lining up with TRBD1. CDR3 length: 16 amino acids. Germline lookup yields CDR1 SGHTA and CDR2 FQGTGA. Trimming removed 1 base from V and 6 bases from J; junction bases left unmatched: 6. The CDR3, as DNA: TGTGCCAGCAGCTTAAGTCGGACAGGGGAGCATGAAAAACTGTTTTTT. This codes for CASSLSRTGEHEKLFF.

The chain recombines TRBV29-1 with TRBJ2-7, with D possibly matching TRBD1 (6 bases). Germline-derived CDR1 and CDR2 are SQVTM and ANQGSEA. Between the trimmed V and J ends, which lost 1 base and 4 bases, there was a span of 17 bases. This CDR3 comprises 15 residues. The CDR3 DNA is TGCAGCGTTGAAGCTTGGGGGCAGGAGGAGTACGAGCAGTACTTC. This translates into CSVEAWGQEEYEQYF.